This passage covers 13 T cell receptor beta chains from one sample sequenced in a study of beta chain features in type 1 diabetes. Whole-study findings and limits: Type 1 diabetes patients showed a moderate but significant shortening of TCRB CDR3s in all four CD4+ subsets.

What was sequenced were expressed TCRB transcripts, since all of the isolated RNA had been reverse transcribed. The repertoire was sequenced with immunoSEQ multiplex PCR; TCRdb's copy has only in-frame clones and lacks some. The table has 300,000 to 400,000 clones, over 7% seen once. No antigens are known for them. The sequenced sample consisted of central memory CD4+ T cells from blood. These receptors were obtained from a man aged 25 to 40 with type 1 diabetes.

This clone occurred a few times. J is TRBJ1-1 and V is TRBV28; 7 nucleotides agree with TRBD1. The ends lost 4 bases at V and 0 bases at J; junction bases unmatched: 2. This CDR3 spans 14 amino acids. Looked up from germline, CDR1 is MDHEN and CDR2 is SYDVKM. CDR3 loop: CASSSGQMNTEAFF. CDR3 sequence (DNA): TGTGCCAGCAGTTCGGGACAGATGAACACTGAAGCTTTCTTT.

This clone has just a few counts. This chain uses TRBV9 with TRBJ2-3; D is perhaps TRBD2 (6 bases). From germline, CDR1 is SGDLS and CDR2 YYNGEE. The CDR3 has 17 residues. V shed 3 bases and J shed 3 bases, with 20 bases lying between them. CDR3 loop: CASSDGDRSGRTDTQYF. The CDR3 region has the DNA TGTGCCAGCAGCGATGGGGACCGAAGCGGGCGTACAGATACGCAGTATTTT.

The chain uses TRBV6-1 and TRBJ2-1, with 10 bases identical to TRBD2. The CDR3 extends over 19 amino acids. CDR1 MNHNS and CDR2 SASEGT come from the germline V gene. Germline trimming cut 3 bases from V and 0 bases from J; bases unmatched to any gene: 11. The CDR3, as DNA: TGTGCCAGCAGTGATCGGGGTAGCGGGGGGACTAGCTCCTACAATGAGCAGTTCTTC. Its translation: CASSDRGSGGTSSYNEQFF.

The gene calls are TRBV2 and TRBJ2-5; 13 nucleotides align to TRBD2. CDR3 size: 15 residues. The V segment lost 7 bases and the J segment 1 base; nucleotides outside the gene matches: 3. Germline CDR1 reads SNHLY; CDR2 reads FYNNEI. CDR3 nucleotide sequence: TGTGCCAGCAAACGGACTAGCGGGGGCCAAGAGACCCAGTACTTC. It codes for CASKRTSGGQETQYF.

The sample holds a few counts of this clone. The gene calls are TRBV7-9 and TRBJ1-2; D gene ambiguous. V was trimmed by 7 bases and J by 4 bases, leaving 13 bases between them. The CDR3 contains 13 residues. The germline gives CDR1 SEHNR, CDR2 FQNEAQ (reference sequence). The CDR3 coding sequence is TGTGCCAGCACCACGAACTCGGGCTATGGCTACACCTTC. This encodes CASTTNSGYGYTF.

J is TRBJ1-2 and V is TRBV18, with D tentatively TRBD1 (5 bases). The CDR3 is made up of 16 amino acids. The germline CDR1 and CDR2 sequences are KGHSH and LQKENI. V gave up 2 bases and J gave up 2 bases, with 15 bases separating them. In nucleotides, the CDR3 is TGTGCCAGCTCACCAACGCCCGCCAGGGCCAACTATGGCTACACCTTC. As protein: CASSPTPARANYGYTF.

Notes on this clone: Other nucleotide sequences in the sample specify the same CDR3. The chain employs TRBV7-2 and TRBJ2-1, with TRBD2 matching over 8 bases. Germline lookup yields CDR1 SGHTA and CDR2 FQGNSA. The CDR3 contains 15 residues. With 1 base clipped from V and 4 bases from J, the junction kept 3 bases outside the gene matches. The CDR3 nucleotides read TGTGCCAGCAGCTTAGGAAGCGGGGGTTACAATGAGCAGTTCTTC. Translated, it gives CASSLGSGGYNEQFF.

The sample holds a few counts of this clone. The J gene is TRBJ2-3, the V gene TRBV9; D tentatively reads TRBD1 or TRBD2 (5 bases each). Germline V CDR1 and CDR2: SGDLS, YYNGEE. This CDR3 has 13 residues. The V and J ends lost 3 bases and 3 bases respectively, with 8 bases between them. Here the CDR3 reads CASSEGPTDTQYF. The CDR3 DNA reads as TGTGCCAGCAGCGAGGGACCTACAGATACGCAGTATTTT.

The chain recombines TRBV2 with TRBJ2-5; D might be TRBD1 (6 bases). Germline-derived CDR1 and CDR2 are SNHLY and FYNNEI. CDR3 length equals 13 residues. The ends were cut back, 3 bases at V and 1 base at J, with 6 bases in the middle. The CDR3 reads CASSEDSQETQYF. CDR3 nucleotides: TGTGCCAGCAGTGAGGACAGCCAAGAGACCCAGTACTTC.

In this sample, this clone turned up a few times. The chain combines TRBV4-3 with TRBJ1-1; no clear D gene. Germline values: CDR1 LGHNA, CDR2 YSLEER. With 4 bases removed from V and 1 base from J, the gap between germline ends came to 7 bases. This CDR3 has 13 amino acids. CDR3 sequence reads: CASSRKGNTEAFF. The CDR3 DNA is TGCGCCAGCAGCCGAAAGGGGAACACTGAAGCTTTCTTT.

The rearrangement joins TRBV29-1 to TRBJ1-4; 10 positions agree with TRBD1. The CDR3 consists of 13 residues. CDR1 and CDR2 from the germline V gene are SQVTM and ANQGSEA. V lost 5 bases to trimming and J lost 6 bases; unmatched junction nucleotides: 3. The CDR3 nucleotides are TGCAGCGTTTCGGGACAGGGGCATGAAAAACTGTTTTTT. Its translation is CSVSGQGHEKLFF.

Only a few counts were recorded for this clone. The CDR3 DNA is TGCGCCAGCAGCCGGGGAGGGGGCGAAAAACTGTTTTTT. Translated, it gives CASSRGGGEKLFF. The chain is built from TRBV4-3 and TRBJ1-4, with 7 positions matching TRBD1. The junction had 4 bases not matched to a gene; V was cut back by 4 bases and J by 8 bases. This CDR3 comprises 13 residues. In germline, CDR1 is LGHNA, CDR2 YSLEER.

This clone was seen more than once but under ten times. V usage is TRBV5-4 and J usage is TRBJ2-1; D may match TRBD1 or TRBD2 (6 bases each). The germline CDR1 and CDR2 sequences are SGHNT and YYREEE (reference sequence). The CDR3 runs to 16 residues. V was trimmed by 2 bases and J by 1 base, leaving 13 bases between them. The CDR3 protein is CASSLGGGTSYNEQFF. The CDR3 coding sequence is TGTGCCAGCAGCTTAGGAGGGGGGACTTCCTACAATGAGCAGTTCTTC.